These 30 T cell receptor beta chains were sequenced from one sample in a study of blood T cell repertoires in COVID-19. Data came from immunoSEQ multiplex PCR; TCRdb stores just in-frame clones and leaves some out. The sample has hundreds of thousands of clones, about 86% seen once. Material: PBMCs or T cells enriched from blood (not recorded which). The receptors were sampled from a woman between 45 and 65 years old in a cohort exposed to, infected with or recovered from COVID-19 (not recorded which).

V is TRBV5-1 and J is TRBJ2-2; 9 positions agree with TRBD2. V dropped 5 bases and J dropped 5; count of bases not matched to a gene: 7. The germline gives CDR1 SGHRS, CDR2 YFSETQ. This CDR3 has 15 amino acids. CDR3 residues: CASRRASGETGELFF. CDR3 DNA sequence: TGCGCCAGCAGAAGGGCTAGCGGGGAGACCGGGGAGCTGTTTTTT.

The chain links TRBV9 to TRBJ2-3; TRBD2 aligns across 12 bases. The germline gives CDR1 SGDLS, CDR2 YYNGEE. The CDR3 has 16 amino acids. V was clipped by 3 bases and J by 9 bases; unmatched bases: 11. For the CDR3, the DNA is TGTGCCAGCAGCGCCCCTAGCGGGGGGGCATCGTCCACGCAGTATTTT. It codes for CASSAPSGGASSTQYF.

The V gene is TRBV19, the J gene TRBJ1-2; no definite D call. The germline gives CDR1 LNHDA, CDR2 SQIVND (reference sequence). The CDR3 has 18 amino acids. The germline V and J ends were trimmed by 4 bases and 3 bases, with 24 bases remaining between them. The CDR3 region has the DNA TGTGCCAGTAGTACCGGCGACGCCCGGGTTAGTTTTGACTATGGCTACACCTTC. Protein: CASSTGDARVSFDYGYTF. The variable domain in full, completed from reference TRBV19 and TRBJ1-2, reads DGGITQSPKYLFRKEGQNVTLSCEQNLNHDAMYWYRQDPGQGLRLIYYSQIVNDFQKGDIAEGYSVSREKKESFPLTVTSAQKNPTAFYLCASSTGDARVSFDYGYTFGSGTRLTVV.

The rearrangement links TRBV4-2 to TRBJ2-7; 9 bases align to TRBD1. Per the germline V gene, CDR1 is LGHNA and CDR2 is YNFKEQ. The CDR3 length is 16 residues. Trimming cost V 2 bases and J 2 bases; bases outside gene matches: 7. DNA of the CDR3: TGTGCCAGCAGCCAAAGCCCTGGACAGGGGACCTACGAGCAGTACTTC. It codes for CASSQSPGQGTYEQYF.

The count of this clone is one. The chain combines TRBV28 with TRBJ1-2, with 7 positions matching TRBD1. After removal of 7 bases from V and 3 bases from J, the junction contained 8 bases not matched to a gene. The CDR3 is 14 residues long. Germline V gene lookup returns CDR1 MDHEN and CDR2 SYDVKM. The CDR3 nucleotides read TGTGCCAGCACCACGGTGGGACAGCACTATGGCTACACCTTC. Translating gives CASTTVGQHYGYTF.

The CDR3 DNA follows: TGCGCCAGCAGCCAAGAACGTCAGGGTTTGCATGGCTACACCTTC. Translated, it gives CASSQERQGLHGYTF. V usage is TRBV4-3 and J usage is TRBJ1-2; a possible D gene is TRBD1 (5 bases). This CDR3 contains 15 residues. Germline CDR1 reads LGHNA; CDR2 reads YSLEER. The ends were cut back, 0 bases at V and 6 bases at J, with 14 bases in the middle.

The chain links TRBV29-1 to TRBJ2-5; 10 bases fit TRBD1. CDR3 length equals 13 residues. Germline V CDR1 and CDR2: SQVTM, ANQGSEA. Trimming at V came to 6 bases and at J to 3 bases, leaving 4 bases not matched to a gene. For the CDR3, the DNA is TGCAGCGTCCGGGACAGGGGTGAAGAGACCCAGTACTTC. Its translation is CSVRDRGEETQYF.

J is TRBJ2-1 and V is TRBV19; TRBD1 aligns across 8 bases. Trimming took 5 bases from V and 7 from J; bases not matched to a gene: 4. There are 13 residues in the CDR3. Looked up from germline, CDR1 is LNHDA and CDR2 is SQIVND (reference sequence). The CDR3 spells CASSPGTGNEQFF. As DNA, the CDR3 is TGTGCCAGTAGTCCGGGGACAGGTAATGAGCAGTTCTTC.

Concerning this clone itself: Other nucleotide sequences in the sample specify the same CDR3. V gene TRBV5-1 combines with J gene TRBJ1-1; possible D gene TRBD1, 6 bases. With 1 base removed from V and 1 base from J, the gap between germline ends came to 8 bases. The CDR3 consists of 14 residues. Looked up from germline, CDR1 is SGHRS and CDR2 is YFSETQ. The CDR3 spells CASSLQGQNTEAFF. Here the CDR3 DNA reads TGCGCCAGCAGCTTGCAGGGACAGAACACTGAAGCTTTCTTT.

The chain joins TRBV2 to TRBJ1-3; D gene uncertain. Germline CDR1 and CDR2: SNHLY and FYNNEI. Trimming shortened V by 0 bases and J by 2 bases, and 5 bases separated the two germline ends. This CDR3 contains 14 residues. CDR3 sequence (DNA): TGTGCCAGCAGTGAAGCGAGAACTGGAAACACCATATATTTT. As protein: CASSEARTGNTIYF.

The chain employs TRBV11-2 and TRBJ1-2; 11 nucleotides line up with TRBD1. The V segment lost 2 bases and the J segment 8 bases; nucleotides outside the gene matches: 13. The germline V gene has CDR1 SGHAT and CDR2 FQNNGV. The CDR3 consists of 17 residues. This CDR3 is CASSLLGSGTGGRGYTF. The DNA of the CDR3 is TGTGCCAGCAGCTTATTGGGAAGTGGGACAGGGGGACGAGGCTACACCTTC.

DNA of the CDR3: TGTGCCAGCAGCTCCCGAGATAGCGGGGGCGGTCGTGTTACGCAGTATTTT. Its protein is CASSSRDSGGGRVTQYF. V and J are TRBV11-3 and TRBJ2-3; 9 positions agree with TRBD2. The germline gives CDR1 SGHNT, CDR2 YENEEA. CDR3 length: 17 amino acids. V lost 4 bases to trimming and J lost 8 bases; unmatched junction nucleotides: 16.

V and J are TRBV12-5 and TRBJ1-4; D remains unclear. The CDR3 covers 14 residues. The V and J ends lost 1 base and 5 bases respectively, with 8 bases between them. The V gene's germline CDR1 is LGHNT and CDR2 FRNRAP. In DNA form, the CDR3 reads TGTGCTAGTGGTTTGGACAGCACGAATGAAAAACTGTTTTTT. Its protein is CASGLDSTNEKLFF.

The chain is built from TRBV6-2 or TRBV6-3 and TRBJ1-2; 8 bases align to TRBD1. Trimming removed 2 bases from V and 4 bases from J; junction bases left unmatched: 6. This CDR3 spans 15 amino acids. The germline CDR1 and CDR2 sequences are MNHEY and SVGEGT. CDR3 nucleotides: TGTGCCAGCAGTTACCCCCCGACAGGGGTCTATGGCTACACCTTC. It translates to CASSYPPTGVYGYTF.

This clone was counted a single time. J is TRBJ1-2 and V is TRBV25-1; TRBD1 agrees at 8 bases. V lost 5 bases to trimming and J lost 8 bases; unmatched junction nucleotides: 16. Germline CDR1 MGHDK, CDR2 SYGVNS. There are 16 residues in the CDR3. The CDR3 coding sequence is TGTGCCAGCAGTCAAATTCGGACAGGGAGAGAGGAGGGCTACACCTTC. Its translation is CASSQIRTGREEGYTF.

The chain recombines TRBV28 with TRBJ2-1; 8 positions match TRBD1. J lost 9 bases, V lost 2 bases, and 6 bases had no gene match. There are 14 residues in the CDR3. Germline V gives CDR1 MDHEN, CDR2 SYDVKM. CDR3 DNA sequence: TGTGCCAGCAGTTTAGGCCAGGGGGCCGGTGAGCAGTTCTTC. Protein sequence: CASSLGQGAGEQFF.

In DNA, the CDR3 is TGTGCCAGCAGTGAAGGGGGTAGCAATCAGCCCCAGCATTTT. Its translation is CASSEGGSNQPQHF. The chain has TRBV6-4 and TRBJ1-5; maybe TRBD1 (6 bases). CDR3 length: 14 residues. V was pared by 3 bases and J by 0 bases, with 6 bases between. The V gene's germline CDR1 is MRHNA and CDR2 SNTAGT.

The genes are TRBV12-3 or TRBV12-4 and TRBJ1-2; 11 nucleotides agree with TRBD1. CDR3 length equals 12 residues. After removal of 6 bases from V and 9 bases from J, the junction contained 3 bases not matched to a gene. The CDR3 region has the DNA TGTGCCAGCAGGGACAGGGGGCCGAGCTACACCTTC. Its translation: CASRDRGPSYTF.

This chain connects TRBV24-1 to TRBJ2-2; 7 nucleotides align to TRBD1. The CDR3 has 17 amino acids. In germline, CDR1 is KGHDR, CDR2 SFDVKD. The J segment lost 4 bases and the V segment lost 8 bases, leaving 15 bases of the junction unmatched. In nucleotides, the CDR3 is TGTGCCACCATCCAAAGGACAGGTCCCTTTGGCACCGGGGAGCTGTTTTTT. Its protein product is CATIQRTGPFGTGELFF.

The V gene is TRBV24-1, the J gene TRBJ2-3; no reliable D call. The CDR3 length is 14 residues. Trimming removed 4 bases at V and 2 bases at J, with 9 bases between. Germline lookup yields CDR1 KGHDR and CDR2 SFDVKD. In nucleotides, the CDR3 is TGTGCCACCAGTGACCAGAGACACACAGATACGCAGTATTTT. Translated: CATSDQRHTDTQYF.

CDR3: CASSRQGGSGYTF. The CDR3 coding sequence is TGTGCCAGCAGTCGACAGGGGGGATCGGGCTACACCTTC. The chain links TRBV12-3 or TRBV12-4 to TRBJ1-2; 9 bases are shared with TRBD1. The CDR3 loop spans 13 amino acids. V lost 5 bases to trimming and J lost 8 bases; unmatched junction nucleotides: 6.

This chain connects TRBV7-8 to TRBJ1-1; TRBD1 is a possible D gene (6 bases). The germline gives CDR1 SGHVS, CDR2 FQNEAQ. V dropped 5 bases and J dropped 4 bases, with 11 bases sitting between them. This CDR3 has 13 amino acids. The CDR3 nucleotides read TGTGCCAGCAGCCCCCGCAGGGGCACTGAAGCTTTCTTT. Translated, it gives CASSPRRGTEAFF. The entire variable domain, with the rest obtained from reference TRBV7-8 and TRBJ1-1, is as follows: GAGVSQSPRYKVAKRGQDVALRCDPISGHVSLFWYQQALGQGPEFLTYFQNEAQLDKSGLPSDRFFAERPEGSVSTLKIQRTQQEDSAVYLCASSPRRGTEAFFGQGTRLTVV.

Details on this clone: The same CDR3 can be traced to other DNA sequences in this sample. The rearrangement joins TRBV3-1 (or the pseudogene TRBV3-2) to TRBJ2-1; 10 nucleotides match TRBD2. With V trimmed by 2 bases and J by 9 bases, 4 bases remained unmatched. CDR3 length equals 14 residues. CDR1 LGHDT and CDR2 YNNKEL come from the germline V gene (reference sequence). Here the CDR3 reads CASSQSGGAGEQFF. The CDR3 DNA reads TGTGCCAGCAGCCAAAGCGGGGGGGCTGGTGAGCAGTTCTTC.

The V gene is TRBV4-1, the J gene TRBJ1-2; 9 bases are shared with TRBD1. Per the germline V gene, CDR1 is MGHRA and CDR2 is YSYEKL. With V trimmed by 0 bases and J by 5 bases, 4 bases remained unmatched. CDR3 size: 15 residues. The CDR3 region has the DNA TGCGCCAGCAGCCAAGAATTGGACAGGGGATATGGCTACACCTTC. It encodes CASSQELDRGYGYTF.

There are many counts of this clone. This chain joins TRBV19 and TRBJ1-2; 8 bases align to TRBD1. The CDR3 consists of 13 residues. Germline CDR1 LNHDA, CDR2 SQIVND (reference sequence). Unmatched junction bases numbered 4, after V lost 5 bases and J lost 5 bases. CDR3 in amino acids: CASSAGGLYGYTF. For the CDR3, the DNA is TGTGCCAGTAGTGCAGGGGGCTTGTATGGCTACACCTTC.

This chain joins TRBV19 and TRBJ2-6, with no clear D. The CDR3 is made up of 18 amino acids. Germline V gives CDR1 LNHDA, CDR2 SQIVND (reference sequence). V dropped 1 base and J dropped 0 bases, with 13 bases sitting between them. The CDR3 region is CASSIGVGRLSGANVLTF. The CDR3 DNA sequence: TGTGCCAGTAGTATAGGGGTGGGCAGGCTCTCTGGGGCCAACGTCCTGACTTTC.

The chain couples TRBV6-6 to TRBJ1-6; D possibly corresponds to TRBD1 (6 bases). Per the germline V gene, CDR1 is MNHNY and CDR2 is SVGAGI (reference sequence). The CDR3 is 14 amino acids. The V gene lost 8 bases and the J gene lost 7 bases, with 15 bases spanning the gap. CDR3 sequence reads: CASVAGAENSPLHF. CDR3 sequence (DNA): TGTGCCAGCGTGGCAGGGGCGGAGAATTCACCCCTCCACTTT.

The chain carries TRBV9 and TRBJ2-7; D remains ambiguous. This CDR3 is built from 13 residues. V was shortened by 0 bases and J by 7 bases, with 11 bases between the two germline ends. Germline CDR1 SGDLS, CDR2 YYNGEE. The CDR3 loop reads CASSVGPGKEQYF. The CDR3 DNA reads TGTGCCAGCAGCGTAGGCCCGGGTAAGGAGCAGTACTTC.

CDR3 coding DNA: TGTGCCAGCAGCCCCTCACTAGTTCGGAATGAGCAGTTCTTC. Translated, it gives CASSPSLVRNEQFF. This chain uses TRBV7-2 with TRBJ2-1, with a possible D match to TRBD2 (5 bases). This CDR3 spans 14 amino acids. V was clipped by 5 bases and J by 7 bases, with 15 bases between them. The germline CDR1 and CDR2 sequences are SGHTA and FQGNSA.

The chain is built from TRBV4-3 and TRBJ1-2; D uncertain. The V gene's germline CDR1 is LGHNA and CDR2 YSLEER. The ends were cut back, 3 bases at V and 5 bases at J, with 13 bases in the middle. The CDR3 extends over 14 amino acids. The DNA of the CDR3 is TGCGCCAGCAGCCAGGACGGGAGCCGTTATGGCTACACCTTC. Protein: CASSQDGSRYGYTF.